Below are 19 T cell receptor beta chains sequenced from a single sample in a study of Ad26.COV2.S vaccination and SARS-CoV-2 variants. The method was immunoSEQ multiplex PCR; TCRdb's version includes in-frame clones alone and lacks a portion of them. The table lists a few hundred thousand clones, about 90% of them singletons. Treatment specified: some 20 received Ad26.COV2.S at low or high dose, single or two shots; about 5 received placebo; per-sample allocation not given. Sampling was performed 63 days after the first vaccine or placebo injection. This specimen consisted of peripheral blood, obtained in a trial of Ad26.COV2.S vaccine versus placebo. These receptors came from a person between 18 and 60 years old who received the Ad26.COV2.S COVID-19 vaccine or a placebo.

In its sample, this clone was seen a few times. This chain connects TRBV6-6 to TRBJ1-5; 9 bases are shared with TRBD1. Germline CDR1 is MNHNY and CDR2 is SVGAGI (reference sequence). This CDR3 is 20 amino acids long. The ends lost 6 bases at V and 0 bases at J; junction bases unmatched: 18. CDR3 coding DNA: TGTGCCAGCAGCCAACCCCGATCCGGGACAGGGAAATATAGCAATCAGCCCCAGCATTTT. Protein: CASSQPRSGTGKYSNQPQHF.

This chain joins TRBV19 and TRBJ1-5; the D gene is possibly TRBD1 (5 bases). V gave up 6 bases and J gave up 0 bases, with 12 bases separating them. Per the germline V gene, CDR1 is LNHDA and CDR2 is SQIVND (reference sequence). CDR3 length: 15 amino acids. This CDR3 reads CASRDKGYSNQPQHF. For the CDR3, the DNA is TGTGCCAGTAGAGATAAGGGGTATAGCAATCAGCCCCAGCATTTT. Variable domain in full (rest from reference TRBV19 and TRBJ1-5): DGGITQSPKYLFRKEGQNVTLSCEQNLNHDAMYWYRQDPGQGLRLIYYSQIVNDFQKGDIAEGYSVSREKKESFPLTVTSAQKNPTAFYLCASRDKGYSNQPQHFGDGTRLSIL.

J is TRBJ2-1 and V is TRBV7-9; possibly TRBD2 for D (6 bases). Germline lookup yields CDR1 SEHNR and CDR2 FQNEAQ (reference sequence). The germline V and J ends were trimmed by 4 bases and 6 bases, with 10 bases remaining between them. The CDR3 covers 13 residues. The CDR3 loop reads CASSSGTPNEQFF. CDR3 coding DNA: TGTGCCAGCAGCTCTGGGACTCCCAATGAGCAGTTCTTC.

The chain recombines TRBV3-1 (or the pseudogene TRBV3-2) with TRBJ2-1, with TRBD2 as a possible D gene (5 bases). With 2 bases removed from V and 0 bases from J, the gap between germline ends came to 11 bases. The CDR3 covers 16 residues. Germline CDR1 is LGHDT and CDR2 is YNNKEL (reference sequence). The CDR3 reads CASSQLRDFSYNEQFF. In nucleotides, the CDR3 is TGTGCCAGCAGCCAACTCCGGGATTTCTCCTACAATGAGCAGTTCTTC.

The chain uses TRBV2 and TRBJ1-1; no definite D call. Germline V lookup: CDR1 SNHLY, CDR2 FYNNEI. V was cut by 5 bases and J by 2 bases, with 3 bases left in between. The CDR3 runs 11 residues. Written as DNA, the CDR3 is TGTGCCAGCAGTTTCAACACTGAAGCTTTCTTT. Its protein product is CASSFNTEAFF.

This chain links TRBV4-3 with TRBJ1-1; D perhaps matches TRBD1 (5 bases). V dropped 3 bases and J dropped 1 base, with 18 bases sitting between them. This CDR3 spans 17 amino acids. Germline V gene sequence: CDR1 LGHNA, CDR2 YSLEER. CDR3 DNA sequence: TGCGCCAGCAGCCAGGTCACCGTCCGCGACAGGAACACTGAAGCTTTCTTT. Protein product: CASSQVTVRDRNTEAFF.

V and J are TRBV29-1 and TRBJ2-1; 11 bases are shared with TRBD1. Germline V gene sequence: CDR1 SQVTM, CDR2 ANQGSEA. The junction had 10 bases not matched to a gene; V was cut back by 4 bases and J by 2 bases. This CDR3 comprises 17 residues. The CDR3 sequence: CSVAGQGAVRTYNEQFF. DNA of the CDR3: TGCAGCGTTGCCGGACAGGGGGCAGTTCGGACCTACAATGAGCAGTTCTTC.

J is TRBJ1-6 and V is TRBV18; tentative D call: TRBD1 (5 bases). The V and J ends lost 3 bases and 7 bases respectively, with 10 bases between them. CDR1 KGHSH and CDR2 LQKENI come from the germline V gene. CDR3 length: 14 amino acids. The CDR3 is CASSPLGTNSPLHF. CDR3 sequence (DNA): TGTGCCAGCTCACCCCTCGGGACCAATTCACCCCTCCACTTT.

This clone was seen a single time. The chain links TRBV30 to TRBJ1-3; D might be TRBD1 (5 bases). CDR3 length: 17 residues. The germline V and J ends were trimmed by 2 bases and 0 bases, with 17 bases remaining between them. Germline values: CDR1 GTSNPN, CDR2 SVGIG (reference sequence). CDR3 in DNA: TGTGCCTGGAGTCCCCCGAGGTGGGGGGGCTCTGGAAACACCATATATTTT. Translating it yields CAWSPPRWGGSGNTIYF.

J is TRBJ2-1 and V is TRBV11-2, with a weak D call TRBD2 (6 bases). The CDR3 is made up of 13 amino acids. Germline CDR1 SGHAT, CDR2 FQNNGV. V was cut by 5 bases and J by 12 bases, with 17 bases left in between. CDR3 in DNA: TGTGCCAGCAGCCGCCCGCAAACGGAGGGGCAGTTCTTC. Its translation: CASSRPQTEGQFF.

This chain links TRBV18 with TRBJ1-2; D is unresolved. Germline lookup yields CDR1 KGHSH and CDR2 LQKENI. Trimming took off 2 bases at V and 1 base at J, with 11 bases between the two ends. The CDR3 has 15 residues. The CDR3 DNA reads TGTGCCAGCTCACCAACGGTCGGGTTTAACTATGGCTACACCTTC. Encoded protein: CASSPTVGFNYGYTF.

This chain joins TRBV6-2 or TRBV6-3 and TRBJ1-2; unclear D gene. This CDR3 has 12 amino acids. Germline V gene data show CDR1 as MNHEY and CDR2 as SVGEGT. Between the trimmed V and J ends, which lost 8 bases and 0 bases, there was a span of 7 bases. CDR3 sequence: CASRPTNYGYTF. Written as DNA, the CDR3 is TGTGCCAGCCGCCCCACTAACTATGGCTACACCTTC.

This chain joins TRBV6-6 and TRBJ2-3, with a possible D match to TRBD1 (5 bases). V was pared by 0 bases and J by 4 bases, with 14 bases between. The CDR3 is 16 residues long. Germline-derived CDR1 and CDR2 are MNHNY and SVGAGI (reference sequence). The DNA of the CDR3 is TGTGCCAGCAGTTACTCGAAGGGGTTTGCAGCAGATACGCAGTATTTT. As protein: CASSYSKGFAADTQYF.

The V gene is TRBV6-1, the J gene TRBJ1-4; 7 bases are shared with TRBD1. Trimming cost V 1 base and J 8 bases; bases outside gene matches: 10. Germline CDR1 reads MNHNS; CDR2 reads SASEGT. This CDR3 contains 16 residues. The chain's CDR3 is CASSEVLGQEKEKLFF. The CDR3 DNA is TGTGCCAGCAGTGAAGTTCTTGGACAGGAAAAGGAAAAACTGTTTTTT.

The J gene is TRBJ2-7, the V gene TRBV3-1 (or the pseudogene TRBV3-2); D may be TRBD1 (7 bases). The CDR3 is 17 residues long. Germline CDR1 reads LGHDT; CDR2 reads YNNKEL (reference sequence). V was pared by 0 bases and J by 2 bases, with 17 bases between. In DNA form, the CDR3 reads TGTGCCAGCAGCCAAGAGACTAGGGACAGCTACACCTACGAGCAGTACTTC. Amino acid sequence: CASSQETRDSYTYEQYF.

This clone has a handful of counts. The rearrangement links TRBV6-2 or TRBV6-3 to TRBJ2-5, with 7 bases that match TRBD1. The germline V gene has CDR1 MNHEY and CDR2 SVGEGT. The CDR3 covers 14 residues. The V and J ends lost 4 bases and 2 bases, in that order; junction bases with no gene match: 4. CDR3: CASSFGQAQETQYF. For the CDR3, the DNA is TGTGCCAGCAGTTTTGGACAGGCTCAAGAGACCCAGTACTTC.

The DNA of the CDR3 is TGTGCCAGCAGTTACGCGGGGTTTGGGACAGATACGCAGTATTTT. This codes for CASSYAGFGTDTQYF. The chain combines TRBV6-5 with TRBJ2-3, with D perhaps TRBD2 (6 bases). Deletions cut 2 bases from V and 3 bases from J, with 12 bases between. Per germline, CDR1 MNHEY and CDR2 SVGAGI. This CDR3 spans 15 amino acids.

This clone was observed once. The chain combines TRBV30 with TRBJ1-5; 8 nucleotides align to TRBD1. This CDR3 region has 14 residues. Per germline, CDR1 GTSNPN and CDR2 SVGIG (reference sequence). The ends lost 1 base at V and 7 bases at J; junction bases unmatched: 6. CDR3 region: CAWSEDRVAQPQHF. CDR3 bases: TGTGCCTGGAGTGAGGACAGGGTAGCGCAGCCCCAGCATTTT.

V usage is TRBV6-2 or TRBV6-3 and J usage is TRBJ1-2, with D perhaps matching TRBD1 (5 bases). V was trimmed by 3 bases and J by 0 bases, leaving 8 bases between them. The CDR3 loop spans 14 amino acids. CDR1 is MNHEY, CDR2 SVGEGT, per germline. CDR3 in DNA: TGTGCCAGCAGTTATTTGGGGGCTAACTATGGCTACACCTTC. Translating gives CASSYLGANYGYTF.